This T cell receptor (beta chain) was recovered during a study of T cells in Graves' hyperthyroidism and ophthalmopathy. Across the study: Sampling of peripheral blood happened at initial diagnosis, prior to any treatment.

This clonotype was counted ten times or more. Its antigen remains unknown. Together with thyroid ultrasound, orbital computed tomography, serum thyroxine and TRAb, clinical symptoms were used for diagnoses. RNA transcripts were the template for amplifying TCR beta CDR3 regions. The primer set for the first-round RT-PCR of the TCR CDR3 was HTBI. TCRdb re-analysed the multiplex PCR reads in MiXCR, keeping a single row per CDR3 protein. The sample gives about 500,000 distinct CDR3 sequences, approximately 16% of which show up once; 25% to 30% is in the top ten. General observations from the study: A model of 13 V-J features distinguished ophthalmopathy from stable hyperthyroidism. Progression to ophthalmopathy was predicted a median of roughly 6.6 months early.

Losses at the gene ends were 5 bases for V and 9 bases for J; bases not matched to a gene: 11. From germline, CDR1 is MNHEY and CDR2 SVGEGT. CDR3 length equals 15 residues. The V call is TRBV6-2 or TRBV6-3, the J call TRBJ2-1, with 9 positions matching TRBD2. The source of this sequence is a woman aged 25-40 years with Graves' ophthalmopathy. The sample comprised blood. The CDR3 DNA reads as TGTGCCAGCAGTGGTAGCGGGAGTTTTGGGGGTGAGCAGTTCTTC. It translates to CASSGSGSFGGEQFF.